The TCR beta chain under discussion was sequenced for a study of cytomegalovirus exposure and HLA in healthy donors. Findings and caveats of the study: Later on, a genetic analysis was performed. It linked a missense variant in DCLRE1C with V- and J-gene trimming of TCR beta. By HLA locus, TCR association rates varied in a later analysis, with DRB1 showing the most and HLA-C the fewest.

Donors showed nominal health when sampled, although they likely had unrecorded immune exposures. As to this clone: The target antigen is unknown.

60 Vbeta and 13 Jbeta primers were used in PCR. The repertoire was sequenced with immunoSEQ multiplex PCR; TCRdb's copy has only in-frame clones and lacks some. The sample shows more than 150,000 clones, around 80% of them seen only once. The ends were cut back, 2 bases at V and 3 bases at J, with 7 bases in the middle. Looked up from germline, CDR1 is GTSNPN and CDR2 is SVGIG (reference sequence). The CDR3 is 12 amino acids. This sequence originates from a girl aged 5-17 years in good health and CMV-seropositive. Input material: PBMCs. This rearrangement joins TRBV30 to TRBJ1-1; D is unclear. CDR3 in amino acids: CAWSRGYTEAFF. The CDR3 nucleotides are TGTGCCTGGAGTAGAGGGTACACTGAAGCTTTCTTT.